This T cell receptor (beta chain) was documented in a study of tumor-infiltrating lymphocytes in primary liver carcinoma. Study overall: Enrolled patients were male and female, aged 30 to 69 years. The yield of productive TCRbeta reads per sample was roughly 3.5 to 8 million and was similar across tissue types.

This CDR3 is 14 amino acids long. Germline-derived CDR1 and CDR2 are SGHNT and YYREEE (reference sequence). This clonotype has just a few counts. Its antigen is not known. At one end the junction does not follow the germline gene, possibly because of a read error. For each extraction, RNA and DNA were obtained together from about 19-30 mg of unsorted bulk tissue. The cohort consisted of patients whose primary liver carcinoma was surgically resected. TCR beta cDNA came from roughly 550 ng total RNA, primed with a constant-region primer. Library construction for TCR beta comprised three nested multiplex PCR rounds performed with slightly modified ARM-PCR. In the first two PCR rounds, TRBV1-TRBV30 forward primers were paired with a C-beta reverse primer, and each round lasted approximately 9 cycles. TCRdb analysed the multiplex PCR reads with MiXCR anew, one entry per CDR3 protein. The sample includes around 70,000 distinct CDR3 sequences, 60% to 80% of them seen just once.

Study-wide points: Tumor region pairs outstripped tumor-adjacent and tumor-blood pairs in overlap.

This chain links TRBV5-4 with TRBJ2-5, with unresolved D. The material sequenced was liver tumor tissue from sampling region 4. Subset noted: tumor region T4, right-lateral pole. This TCR derives from a man aged 40-49 years with primary liver carcinoma and hepatitis B virus infection. The CDR3 loop reads CASSSTIPQGTQYF. In nucleotides, the CDR3 is TGTGCCAGCAGCTCTACAATCCCCCAAGGGACCCAGTACTTC.